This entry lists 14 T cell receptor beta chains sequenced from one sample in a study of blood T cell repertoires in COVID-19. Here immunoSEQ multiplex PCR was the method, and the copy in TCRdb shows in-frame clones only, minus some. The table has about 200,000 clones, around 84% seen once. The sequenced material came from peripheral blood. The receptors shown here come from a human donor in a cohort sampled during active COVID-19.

The CDR3 sequence is CASSQPTAGRSDTQYF. As DNA, the CDR3 is TGCGCCAGCAGCCAACCCACCGCGGGCAGATCAGATACGCAGTATTTT. The genes are TRBV4-1 and TRBJ2-3; D perhaps matches TRBD2 (5 bases). The CDR3 runs 16 residues. The germline CDR1 and CDR2 sequences are MGHRA and YSYEKL. V lost 2 bases and J 4 bases, leaving 16 bases between the germline ends.

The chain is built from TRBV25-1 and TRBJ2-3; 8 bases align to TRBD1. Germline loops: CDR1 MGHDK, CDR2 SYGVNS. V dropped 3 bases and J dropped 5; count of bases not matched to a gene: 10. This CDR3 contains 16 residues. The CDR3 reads CASSDFTTDREDTQYF. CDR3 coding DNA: TGTGCCAGCAGTGATTTTACGACGGACAGGGAAGATACGCAGTATTTT.

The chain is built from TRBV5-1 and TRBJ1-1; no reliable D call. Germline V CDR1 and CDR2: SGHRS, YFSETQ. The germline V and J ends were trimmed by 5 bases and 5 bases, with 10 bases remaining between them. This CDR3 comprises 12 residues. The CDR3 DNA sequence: TGCGCCAGCAGAAGCGGGTCTACTGAAGCTTTCTTT. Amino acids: CASRSGSTEAFF.

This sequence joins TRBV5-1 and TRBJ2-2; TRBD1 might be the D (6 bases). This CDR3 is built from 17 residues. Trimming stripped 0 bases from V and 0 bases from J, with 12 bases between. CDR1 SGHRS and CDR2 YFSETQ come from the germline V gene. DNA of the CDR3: TGCGCCAGCAGCTTGGCTGGGGGCCTACCGAACACCGGGGAGCTGTTTTTT. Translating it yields CASSLAGGLPNTGELFF.

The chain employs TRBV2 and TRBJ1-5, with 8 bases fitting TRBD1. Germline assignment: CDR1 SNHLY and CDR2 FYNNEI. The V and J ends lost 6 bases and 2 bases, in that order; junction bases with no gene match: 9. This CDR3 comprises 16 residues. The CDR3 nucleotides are TGTGCCAGCAGCCGACAGGGGTTGCGTGGCAATCAGCCCCAGCATTTT. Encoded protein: CASSRQGLRGNQPQHF.

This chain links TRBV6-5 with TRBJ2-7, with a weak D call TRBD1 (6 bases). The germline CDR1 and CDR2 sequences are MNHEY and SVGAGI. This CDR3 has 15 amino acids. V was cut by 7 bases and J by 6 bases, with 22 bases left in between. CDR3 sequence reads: CASKKIQPGQCEQYF. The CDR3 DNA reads TGTGCCAGCAAGAAGATCCAGCCGGGACAATGCGAGCAGTACTTC.

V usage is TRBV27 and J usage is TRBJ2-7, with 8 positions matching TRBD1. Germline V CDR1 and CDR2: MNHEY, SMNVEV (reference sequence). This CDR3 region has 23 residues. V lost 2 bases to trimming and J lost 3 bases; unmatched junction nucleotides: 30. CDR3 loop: CASSLKGQGALYCSIRLYYEQYF. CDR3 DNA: TGTGCCAGCAGTTTAAAGGGCCAGGGGGCGTTGTATTGTAGTATTAGACTGTACTACGAGCAGTACTTC.

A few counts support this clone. The CDR3 nucleotides are TGTGCCAGCAGCCTGCTGTTCGACAGGCCCCAGTACTTC. It codes for CASSLLFDRPQYF. The chain employs TRBV5-6 and TRBJ2-5, with D perhaps TRBD1 (6 bases). CDR1 and CDR2 (germline): SGHDT, YYEEEE. The CDR3 is made up of 13 amino acids. Deletions cut 4 bases from V and 9 bases from J, with 16 bases between.

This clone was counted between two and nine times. CDR3 nucleotide sequence: TGTGCCTGGAGTGTTGCTACCTATGGCTACACCTTC. It translates to CAWSVATYGYTF. The chain has TRBV30 and TRBJ1-2; D ambiguous. V was shortened by 0 bases and J by 4 bases, with 6 bases between the two germline ends. CDR3 size: 12 residues. Germline V gene lookup returns CDR1 GTSNPN and CDR2 SVGIG (reference sequence).

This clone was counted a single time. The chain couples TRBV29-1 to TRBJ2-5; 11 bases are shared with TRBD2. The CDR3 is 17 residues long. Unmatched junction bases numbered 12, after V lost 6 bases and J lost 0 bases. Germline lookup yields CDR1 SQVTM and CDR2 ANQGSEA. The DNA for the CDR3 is TGCAGCGTCGCCGGGACTAGCGGAGCCGATTACCAAGAGACCCAGTACTTC. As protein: CSVAGTSGADYQETQYF.

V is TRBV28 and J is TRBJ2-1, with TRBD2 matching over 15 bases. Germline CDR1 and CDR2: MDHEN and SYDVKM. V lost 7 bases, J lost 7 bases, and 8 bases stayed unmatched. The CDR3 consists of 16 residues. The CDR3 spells CASIKGGLAGGNEQFF. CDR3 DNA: TGTGCCAGCATCAAAGGGGGACTAGCGGGAGGAAATGAGCAGTTCTTC. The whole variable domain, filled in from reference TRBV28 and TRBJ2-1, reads DVKVTQSSRYLVKRTGEKVFLECVQDMDHENMFWYRQDPGLGLRLIYFSYDVKMKEKGDIPEGYSVSREKKERFSLILESASTNQTSMYLCASIKGGLAGGNEQFFGPGTRLTVL.

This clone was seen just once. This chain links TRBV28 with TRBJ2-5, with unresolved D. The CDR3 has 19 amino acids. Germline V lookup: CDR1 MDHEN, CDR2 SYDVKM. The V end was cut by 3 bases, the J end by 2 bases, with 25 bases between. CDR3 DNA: TGTGCCAGCAGTTTCGTCGGAGTCACTGGAAACGATGGGCAAGAGACCCAGTACTTC. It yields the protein CASSFVGVTGNDGQETQYF.

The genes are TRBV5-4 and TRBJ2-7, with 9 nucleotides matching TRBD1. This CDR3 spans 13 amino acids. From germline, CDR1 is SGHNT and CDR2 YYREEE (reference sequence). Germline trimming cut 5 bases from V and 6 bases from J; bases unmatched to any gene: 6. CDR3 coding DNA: TGTGCCAGCAGTCGGGACAGGGCGTCCGAGCAGTACTTC. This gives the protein CASSRDRASEQYF.

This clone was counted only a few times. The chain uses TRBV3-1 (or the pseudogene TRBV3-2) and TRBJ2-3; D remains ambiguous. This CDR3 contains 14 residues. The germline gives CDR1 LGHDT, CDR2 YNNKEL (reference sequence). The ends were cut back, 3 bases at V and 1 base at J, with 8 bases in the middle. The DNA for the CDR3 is TGTGCCAGCAGCCATATGTCGGGCACAGATACGCAGTATTTT. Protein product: CASSHMSGTDTQYF.